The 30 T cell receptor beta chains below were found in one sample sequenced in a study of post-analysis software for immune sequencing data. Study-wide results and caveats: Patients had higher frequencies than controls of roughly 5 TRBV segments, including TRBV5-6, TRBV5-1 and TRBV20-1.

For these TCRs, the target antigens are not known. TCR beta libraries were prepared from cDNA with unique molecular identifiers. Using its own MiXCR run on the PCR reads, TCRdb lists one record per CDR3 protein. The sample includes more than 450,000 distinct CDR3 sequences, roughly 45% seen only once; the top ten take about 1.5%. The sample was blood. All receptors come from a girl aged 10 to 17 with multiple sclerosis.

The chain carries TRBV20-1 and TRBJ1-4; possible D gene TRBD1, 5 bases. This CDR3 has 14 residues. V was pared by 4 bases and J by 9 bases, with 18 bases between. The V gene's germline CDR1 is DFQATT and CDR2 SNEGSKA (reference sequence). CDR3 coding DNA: TGCAGTGCTACGGTCCTAAGGGGTCCAAAAAAACTGTTTTTT. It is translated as CSATVLRGPKKLFF.

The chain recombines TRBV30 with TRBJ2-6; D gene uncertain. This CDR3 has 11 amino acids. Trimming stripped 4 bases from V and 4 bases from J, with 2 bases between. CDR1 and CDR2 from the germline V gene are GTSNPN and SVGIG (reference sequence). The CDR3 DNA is TGTGCCTGGACGGGGGCCAACGTCCTGACTTTC. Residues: CAWTGANVLTF.

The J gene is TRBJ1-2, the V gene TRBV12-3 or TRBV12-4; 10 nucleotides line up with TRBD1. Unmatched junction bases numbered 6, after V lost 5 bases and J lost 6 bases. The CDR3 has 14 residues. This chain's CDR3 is CASSAGTGVNGYTF. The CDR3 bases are TGTGCCAGCAGTGCGGGGACAGGGGTTAATGGCTACACCTTC.

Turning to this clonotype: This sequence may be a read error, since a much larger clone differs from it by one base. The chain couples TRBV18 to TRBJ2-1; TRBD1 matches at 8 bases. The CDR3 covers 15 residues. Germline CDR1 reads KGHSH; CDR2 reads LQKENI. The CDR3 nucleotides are TGTGTCAGCTCACCACCCGGACAGGGAAACAATGAGCAGTTCTTC. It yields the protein CVSSPPGQGNNEQFF. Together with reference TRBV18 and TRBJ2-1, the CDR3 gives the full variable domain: NAGVMQNPRHLVRRRGQEARLRCSPMKGHSHVYWYRQLPEEGLKFMVYLQKENIIDESGMPKERFSAEFPKEGPSILRIQQVVRGDSAAYFCVSSPPGQGNNEQFFGPGTRLTVL.

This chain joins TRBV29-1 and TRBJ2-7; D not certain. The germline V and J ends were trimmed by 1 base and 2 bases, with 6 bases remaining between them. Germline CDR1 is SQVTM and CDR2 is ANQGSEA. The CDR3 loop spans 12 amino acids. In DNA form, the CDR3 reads TGCAGCGTTGAAGCCAATGCCTACGAGCAGTACTTC. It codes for CSVEANAYEQYF.

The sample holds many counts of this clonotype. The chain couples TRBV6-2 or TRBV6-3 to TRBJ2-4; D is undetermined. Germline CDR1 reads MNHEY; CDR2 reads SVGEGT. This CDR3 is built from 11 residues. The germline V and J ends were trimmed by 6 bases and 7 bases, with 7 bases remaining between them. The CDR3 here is CASSLTNIQYF. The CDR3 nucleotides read TGTGCCAGCAGCCTGACGAACATTCAGTACTTC.

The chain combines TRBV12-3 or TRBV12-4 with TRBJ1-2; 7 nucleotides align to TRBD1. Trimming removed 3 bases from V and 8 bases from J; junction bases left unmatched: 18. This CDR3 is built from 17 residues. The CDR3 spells CASSLVDRQGLRNGYTF. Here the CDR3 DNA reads TGTGCCAGCAGTTTGGTCGATCGACAGGGTTTAAGAAACGGCTACACCTTC.

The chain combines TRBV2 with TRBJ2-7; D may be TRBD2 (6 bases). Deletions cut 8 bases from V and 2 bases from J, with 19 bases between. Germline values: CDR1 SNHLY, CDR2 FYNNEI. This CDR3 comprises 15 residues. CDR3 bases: TGTGCCAGCGGGGGACTGACACGGTACACCTACGAGCAGTACTTC. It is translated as CASGGLTRYTYEQYF.

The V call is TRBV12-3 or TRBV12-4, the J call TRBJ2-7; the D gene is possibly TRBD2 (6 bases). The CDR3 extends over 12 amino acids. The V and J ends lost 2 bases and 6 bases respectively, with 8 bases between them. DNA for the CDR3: TGTGCCAGCAGTTTATACGGGGGCGAGCAGTACTTC. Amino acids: CASSLYGGEQYF.

As DNA, the CDR3 is TGCAGCGTTGAACTACAGGGGGCATCAGAGACCCAGTACTTC. It yields the protein CSVELQGASETQYF. This chain uses TRBV29-1 with TRBJ2-7; TRBD1 aligns across 9 bases. The better agreement between TRBJ2-5 and the DNA end casts doubt on the J call. Germline V gives CDR1 SQVTM, CDR2 ANQGSEA. The CDR3 consists of 14 residues.

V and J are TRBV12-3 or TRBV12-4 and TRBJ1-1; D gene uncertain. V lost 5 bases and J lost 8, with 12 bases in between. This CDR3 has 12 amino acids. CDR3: CASSRDGPEAFF. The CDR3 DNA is TGTGCCAGCAGTCGGGATGGGCCCGAAGCTTTCTTT.

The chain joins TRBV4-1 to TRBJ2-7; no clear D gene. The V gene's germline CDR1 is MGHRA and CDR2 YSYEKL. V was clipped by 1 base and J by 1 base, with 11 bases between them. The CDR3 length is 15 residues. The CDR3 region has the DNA TGCGCCAGCAGCCAAGGGGTCCAAGGGTCCTACGAGCAGTACTTC. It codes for CASSQGVQGSYEQYF.

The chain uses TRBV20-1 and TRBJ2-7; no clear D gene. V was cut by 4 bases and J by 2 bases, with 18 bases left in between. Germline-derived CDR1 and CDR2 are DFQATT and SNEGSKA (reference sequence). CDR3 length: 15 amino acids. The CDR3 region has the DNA TGCAGTGCTAACCCTATGATCCCACATCCCTACGAGCAGTACTTC. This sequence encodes CSANPMIPHPYEQYF.

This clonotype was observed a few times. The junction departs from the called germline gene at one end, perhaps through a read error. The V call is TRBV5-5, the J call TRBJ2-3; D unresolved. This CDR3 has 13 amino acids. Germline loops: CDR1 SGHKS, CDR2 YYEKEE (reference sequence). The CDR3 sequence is CASSPLPTDTQYF. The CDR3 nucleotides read TGTGCTAGCAGCCCCCTACCAACAGATACGCAGTATTTT. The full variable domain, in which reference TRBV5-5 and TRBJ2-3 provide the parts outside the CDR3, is DAGVTQSPTHLIKTRGQQVTLRCSPISGHKSVSWYQQVLGQGPQFIFQYYEKEERGRGNFPDRFSARQFPNYSSELNVNALLLGDSALYLCASSPLPTDTQYFGPGTRLTVL.

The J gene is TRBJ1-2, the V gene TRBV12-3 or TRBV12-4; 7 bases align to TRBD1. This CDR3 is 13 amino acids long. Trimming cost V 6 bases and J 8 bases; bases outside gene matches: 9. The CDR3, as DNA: TGTGCCAGCAGAAATCGAACAGGGGTCGGCTACACCTTC. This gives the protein CASRNRTGVGYTF.

In DNA, the CDR3 is TGTGCCAGCAGCTTAGCCAGCTCAGCGGGAGGGCCCAATGAGCAGTTCTTC. It translates to CASSLASSAGGPNEQFF. The chain is built from TRBV7-6 and TRBJ2-1; TRBD2 agrees at 10 bases. The CDR3 covers 17 residues. Germline V CDR1 and CDR2: SGHVS, FNYEAQ. With 0 bases clipped from V and 6 bases from J, the junction kept 8 bases outside the gene matches.

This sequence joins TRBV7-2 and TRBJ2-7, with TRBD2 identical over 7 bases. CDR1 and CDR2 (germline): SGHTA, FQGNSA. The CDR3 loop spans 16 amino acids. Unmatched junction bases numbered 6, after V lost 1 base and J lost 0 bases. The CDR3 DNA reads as TGTGCCAGCAGCTTAGAAAGCGGGGTCTCCTCCTACGAGCAGTACTTC. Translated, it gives CASSLESGVSSYEQYF.

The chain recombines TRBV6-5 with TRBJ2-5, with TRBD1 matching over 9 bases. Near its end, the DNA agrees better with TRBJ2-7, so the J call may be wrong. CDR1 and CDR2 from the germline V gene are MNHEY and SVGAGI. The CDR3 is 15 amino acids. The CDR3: CASSAPGQGIYEQYF. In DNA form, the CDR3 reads TGTGCCAGCAGTGCGCCGGGACAGGGAATCTACGAGCAGTACTTC.

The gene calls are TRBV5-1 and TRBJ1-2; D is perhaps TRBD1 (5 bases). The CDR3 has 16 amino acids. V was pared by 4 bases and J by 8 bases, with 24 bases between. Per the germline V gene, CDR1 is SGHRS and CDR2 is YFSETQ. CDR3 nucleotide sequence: TGCGCCAGCAGCCCGATGGGGAAACAGGCCGCGGGGGGCTACACCTTC. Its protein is CASSPMGKQAAGGYTF.

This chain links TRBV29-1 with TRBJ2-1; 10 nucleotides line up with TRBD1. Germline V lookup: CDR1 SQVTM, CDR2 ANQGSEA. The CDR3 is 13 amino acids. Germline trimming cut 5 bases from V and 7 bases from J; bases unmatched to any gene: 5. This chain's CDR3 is CSVLPGQGNEQFF. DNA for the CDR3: TGCAGCGTTCTCCCGGGACAGGGGAATGAGCAGTTCTTC.

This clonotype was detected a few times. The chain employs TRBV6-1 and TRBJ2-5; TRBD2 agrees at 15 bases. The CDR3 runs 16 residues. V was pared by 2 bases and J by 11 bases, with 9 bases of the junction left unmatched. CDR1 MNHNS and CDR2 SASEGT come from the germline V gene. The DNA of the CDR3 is TGTGCCAGCAGTGAATGGACTAGCGGGAGGGGGAATGAGCAGTACTTC. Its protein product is CASSEWTSGRGNEQYF.

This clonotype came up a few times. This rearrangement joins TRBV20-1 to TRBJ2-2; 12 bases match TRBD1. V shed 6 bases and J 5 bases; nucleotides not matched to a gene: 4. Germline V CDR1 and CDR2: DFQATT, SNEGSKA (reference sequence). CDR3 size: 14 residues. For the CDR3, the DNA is TGCAGTGCGGGACAGGGGGCGCGGACCGGGGAGCTGTTTTTT. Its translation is CSAGQGARTGELFF.

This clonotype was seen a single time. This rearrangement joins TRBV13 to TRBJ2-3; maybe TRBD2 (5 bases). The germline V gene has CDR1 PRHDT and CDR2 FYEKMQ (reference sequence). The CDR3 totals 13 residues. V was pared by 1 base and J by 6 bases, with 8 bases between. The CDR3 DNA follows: TGTGCCAGCAGCTTAGAACGGAGGGATACGCAGTATTTT. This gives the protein CASSLERRDTQYF.

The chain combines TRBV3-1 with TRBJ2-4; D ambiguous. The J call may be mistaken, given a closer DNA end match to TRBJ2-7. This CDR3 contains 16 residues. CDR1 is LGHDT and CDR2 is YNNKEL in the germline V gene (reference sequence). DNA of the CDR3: TGTGCCAGCAGCCAAGAGCAGGAAGAGGCCTCCTACGAGCAGTACTTC. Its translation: CASSQEQEEASYEQYF.

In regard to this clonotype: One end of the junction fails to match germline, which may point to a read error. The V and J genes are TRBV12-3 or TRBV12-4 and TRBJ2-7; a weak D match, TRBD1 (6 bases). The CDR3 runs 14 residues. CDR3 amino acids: CASSDRTVTYKQYF. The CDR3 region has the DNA TGTGCCAGCAGTGATCGGACAGTGACCTACAAGCAGTACTTC.

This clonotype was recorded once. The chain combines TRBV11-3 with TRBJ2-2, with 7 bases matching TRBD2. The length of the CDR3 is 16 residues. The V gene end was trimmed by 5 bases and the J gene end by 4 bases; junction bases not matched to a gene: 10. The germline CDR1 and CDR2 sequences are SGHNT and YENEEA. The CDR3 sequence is CASSPRSGGVTGELFF. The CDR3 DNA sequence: TGTGCCAGCAGCCCTCGTTCGGGGGGTGTCACCGGGGAGCTGTTTTTT.

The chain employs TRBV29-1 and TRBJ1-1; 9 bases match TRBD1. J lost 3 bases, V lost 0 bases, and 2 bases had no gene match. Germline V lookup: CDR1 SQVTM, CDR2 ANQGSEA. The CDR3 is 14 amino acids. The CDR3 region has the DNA TGCAGCGTTGAAGATCGGACAGGGGACACTGAAGCTTTCTTT. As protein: CSVEDRTGDTEAFF.

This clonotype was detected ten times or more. CDR3 in amino acids: CAISDGTASYEQYF. The CDR3 coding sequence is TGTGCCATCAGTGATGGGACAGCCTCCTACGAGCAGTACTTC. The genes are TRBV10-3 and TRBJ2-7; 7 positions match TRBD1. Germline V CDR1 and CDR2: ENHRY, SYGVKD. There are 14 residues in the CDR3. V lost 3 bases and J lost 0; bases outside the gene matches: 2.

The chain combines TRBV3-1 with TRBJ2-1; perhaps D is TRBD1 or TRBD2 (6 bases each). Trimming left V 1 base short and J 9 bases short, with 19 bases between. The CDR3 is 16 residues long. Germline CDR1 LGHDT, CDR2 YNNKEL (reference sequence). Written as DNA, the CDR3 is TGTGCCAGCAGCCAAGCCCCGAATGGGGGGCTCGGTGAGCAGTTCTTC. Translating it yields CASSQAPNGGLGEQFF.

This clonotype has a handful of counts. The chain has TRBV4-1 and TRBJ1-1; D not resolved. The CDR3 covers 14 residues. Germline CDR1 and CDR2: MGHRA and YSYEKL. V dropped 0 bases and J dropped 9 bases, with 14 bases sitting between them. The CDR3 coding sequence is TGCGCCAGCAGCCAAGATTCTAGGTTTACCAAAGCTTTCTTT. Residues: CASSQDSRFTKAFF.